This T cell receptor beta chain was recovered during a study of TIL therapy for anti-PD-1-resistant metastatic lung cancer. This CDR3 comprises 15 residues. The germline CDR1 and CDR2 sequences are SGHDT and YYEEEE. V dropped 0 bases and J dropped 8 bases, with 14 bases sitting between them. Time point given: pre-treatment sample, taken before nivolumab and TIL therapy. The libraries were made with immunoSEQ v3. Each library reached some 2 million read pairs, or about 5-6 million at deep level. Profiled with immunoSEQ multiplex PCR; TCRdb holds only in-frame clones, not every one. The data contain roughly 23,000 clones, about 71% of them seen just once; the ten biggest clones take up approximately 2%.

The chain combines TRBV5-6 with TRBJ1-4; perhaps TRBD1 as D (6 bases). The TCR comes from a person between 25 and 79 years old with non-small cell lung cancer. The sequenced sample was blood, obtained at baseline. As DNA, the CDR3 is TGTGCCAGCAGCTTGGGGTACAGGGTAGGAGAAAAACTGTTTTTT. Amino acid sequence: CASSLGYRVGEKLFF.